The source of this TCR beta chain is a study of response to subunit inactivated influenza vaccine. Notes on the study in general: Few additional T cells are recruited per seasonal influenza vaccination, authors suggested.

About this clonotype itself: As yet, its antigen is unknown.

TCRdb re-derived calls from the RT-PCR reads in MiXCR, one entry per CDR3 protein. Among roughly 780,000 distinct CDR3 sequences, approximately 18% were seen once, and the ten largest hold about a tenth. The sequencing here drew on PBMCs from blood, taken around 5 days after vaccination. This sequence was found in a man aged 50 or older who received an inactivated influenza vaccine.

The CDR3 DNA is TGTGCCAGCAGTTACCAGCAAGGGGGTCTCCACTTT. It yields the protein CASSYQQGGLHF. The chain has TRBV27 and TRBJ1-6; D may be TRBD1 (6 bases). CDR1 and CDR2 (germline): MNHEY, SMNVEV (reference sequence). Trimming took off 4 bases at V and 16 bases at J, with 14 bases between the two ends. The CDR3 is 12 residues long.